The source of this TCR beta chain is a study of breast tumors, draining lymph nodes, adjacent tissues. This clonotype was observed many times. Its antigen is currently unknown. Overall study results and limits: The lymph node origin of tumor T cells was framed as consistent with a hypothesis, not demonstrated. Compared with basal-like, luminal-like tumors shared significantly more repertoire with nontumor tissue. Data fit most tumor T cells coming from lymph node, expanding in tumor.

MiXCR, run by TCRdb on the multiplex PCR reads, gives a single entry per CDR3 protein. This sample has 150,000 to 200,000 distinct CDR3 sequences; 33% occur once, and the top ten carry around 4%. Breast cancer patients provided tissue from their axillary draining lymph nodes. Sequences were obtained from axillary lymph node tissue. The source of this sequence is a female donor with breast cancer. Some clones in this sample may be carry-over from other donors' samples.

DNA for the CDR3: TGTGCCAGCAGCTTAATCCGATCAACTAATGAAAAACTGTTTTTT. Translation: CASSLIRSTNEKLFF. V usage is TRBV7-3 and J usage is TRBJ1-4; no firm D call. Between the trimmed V and J ends, which lost 1 base and 0 bases, there was a span of 6 bases. Germline CDR1 is SGHTA and CDR2 is FQGTGA. This CDR3 has 15 residues.